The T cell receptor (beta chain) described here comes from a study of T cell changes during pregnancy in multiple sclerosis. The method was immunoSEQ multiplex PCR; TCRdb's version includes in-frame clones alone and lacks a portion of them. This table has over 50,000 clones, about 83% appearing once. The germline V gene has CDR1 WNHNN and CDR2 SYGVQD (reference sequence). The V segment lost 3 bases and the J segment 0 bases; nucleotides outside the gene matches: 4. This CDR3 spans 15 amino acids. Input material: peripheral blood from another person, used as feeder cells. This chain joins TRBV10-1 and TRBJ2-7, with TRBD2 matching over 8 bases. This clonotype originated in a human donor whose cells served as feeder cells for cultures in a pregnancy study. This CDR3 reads CASSDPAGVSYEQYF. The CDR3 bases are TGCGCCAGCAGTGACCCAGCGGGAGTCTCCTACGAGCAGTACTTC.